The 29 T cell receptor beta chains given below trace back to one sample, sequenced in a study of T cell repertoires in cytomegalovirus infection. Using its own MiXCR run on the reads, TCRdb lists one record per CDR3 protein. The profile covers fewer than 250,000 distinct CDR3 sequences, with about 23% appearing a single time and approximately 18% taken by the ten largest. Sequenced input: CD8+ T cells from PBMCs. The receptors derive from a human donor in good health (CMV status not recorded). Some clones in this sample may be carry-over from other donors' samples.

This clonotype showed up just a few times. V gene TRBV10-1 combines with J gene TRBJ1-2; D is unclear. The CDR3 is made up of 12 amino acids. With 0 bases removed from V and 5 bases from J, the gap between germline ends came to 4 bases. CDR1 is WNHNN and CDR2 is SYGVQD in the germline V gene (reference sequence). DNA for the CDR3: TGCGCCAGCAGTGAGTCGACTTATGGCTACACCTTC. This encodes CASSESTYGYTF.

This clonotype was seen ten or more times. This chain links TRBV4-1 with TRBJ2-1; 7 nucleotides line up with TRBD1. This CDR3 is built from 14 residues. CDR1 and CDR2 from the germline V gene are MGHRA and YSYEKL. Trimming took 3 bases from V and 8 from J; bases not matched to a gene: 7. In DNA form, the CDR3 reads TGCGCCAGCAGCCATCCGGGACAGAACTATGAGCAGTTCTTC. This encodes CASSHPGQNYEQFF.

V is TRBV5-6 and J is TRBJ1-1; TRBD1 aligns across 9 bases. After removal of 3 bases from V and 6 bases from J, the junction contained 3 bases not matched to a gene. The germline CDR1 and CDR2 sequences are SGHDT and YYEEEE. This CDR3 is built from 13 residues. CDR3 DNA sequence: TGTGCCAGCAGCTGGGGGGACAGGGCTGAAGCTTTCTTT. It translates to CASSWGDRAEAFF.

V is TRBV12-3 or TRBV12-4 and J is TRBJ2-2, with D perhaps TRBD2 (5 bases). This CDR3 is built from 15 residues. Trimming cost V 7 bases and J 5 bases, with 17 bases left between them. CDR3 sequence reads: CASTLQVPGTGELFF. CDR3 DNA sequence: TGTGCCAGCACCCTGCAGGTCCCGGGGACCGGGGAGCTGTTTTTT.

The rearrangement joins TRBV4-2 to TRBJ1-1; D possibly corresponds to TRBD1 (6 bases). The germline V and J ends were trimmed by 6 bases and 4 bases, with 15 bases remaining between them. The CDR3 sequence is 14 residues long. The V gene's germline CDR1 is LGHNA and CDR2 YNFKEQ. CDR3 in DNA: TGTGCCAGCAGACCATCACAGGGTGTCACTGAAGCTTTCTTT. Protein: CASRPSQGVTEAFF.

The chain has TRBV28 and TRBJ1-2, with 7 bases identical to TRBD1. The CDR3 is made up of 15 amino acids. The junction had 9 bases not matched to a gene; V was cut back by 5 bases and J by 3 bases. Germline V gene data show CDR1 as MDHEN and CDR2 as SYDVKM. CDR3 DNA sequence: TGTGCCAGCAGTCCCCAGAGACAGGGCTACTATGGCTACACCTTC. Its protein product is CASSPQRQGYYGYTF.

There are a few counts of this clonotype. CDR3: CSASPHSSGGEQYF. CDR3 coding DNA: TGCAGTGCTAGCCCACATAGTAGCGGGGGCGAGCAGTACTTC. The J gene is TRBJ2-7, the V gene TRBV20-1; 9 bases agree with TRBD2. With 3 bases clipped from V and 6 bases from J, the junction kept 9 bases outside the gene matches. CDR1 is DFQATT, CDR2 SNEGSKA, per germline (reference sequence). This CDR3 has 14 residues.

A few counts support this clonotype. The chain employs TRBV12-3 or TRBV12-4 and TRBJ2-5, with 11 bases that match TRBD2. Trimming took 8 bases from V and 5 from J; bases not matched to a gene: 7. This CDR3 spans 14 amino acids. The CDR3 sequence is CASSSSGGLETQYF. The CDR3 bases are TGTGCCAGCTCCTCTAGCGGGGGGCTGGAGACCCAGTACTTC.

The chain couples TRBV27 to TRBJ2-2; D might be TRBD2 (5 bases). With 5 bases removed from V and 1 base from J, the gap between germline ends came to 11 bases. Germline CDR1 MNHEY, CDR2 SMNVEV (reference sequence). CDR3 length: 15 amino acids. The CDR3 reads CASSPDYQNTGELFF. CDR3 nucleotide sequence: TGTGCCAGCAGTCCCGACTACCAGAACACCGGGGAGCTGTTTTTT.

The chain combines TRBV28 with TRBJ2-7; the match to TRBD1 covers 9 bases. CDR3 length equals 17 residues. J gave up 1 base and V 8 bases, and 15 bases lay outside the gene matches. Germline loops: CDR1 MDHEN, CDR2 SYDVKM. CDR3 bases: TGTGCCAGCGCGCCGGGACAGGGTTTTCGGGAGTCCTACGAGCAGTACTTC. Translated: CASAPGQGFRESYEQYF.

This clonotype was detected a few times. The gene calls are TRBV4-1 and TRBJ2-7; 8 bases are shared with TRBD2. Per germline, CDR1 MGHRA and CDR2 YSYEKL. The junction had 5 bases not matched to a gene; V was cut back by 1 base and J by 3 bases. This CDR3 spans 15 amino acids. CDR3 bases: TGCGCCAGCAGCCAAGTAAGACTAGCGTTCTACGAGCAGTACTTC. It yields the protein CASSQVRLAFYEQYF.

This clonotype came up a few times. V usage is TRBV12-3 or TRBV12-4 and J usage is TRBJ2-7, with 10 bases identical to TRBD1. Trimming removed 1 base from V and 3 bases from J; junction bases left unmatched: 3. CDR3 length equals 15 residues. For the CDR3, the DNA is TGTGCCAGCAGTTTAGGGGACAGGGGAGTCTACGAGCAGTACTTC. Its protein is CASSLGDRGVYEQYF.

The chain has TRBV19 and TRBJ2-7; TRBD1 matches at 11 bases. Germline V CDR1 and CDR2: LNHDA, SQIVND (reference sequence). This CDR3 has 13 amino acids. V shed 10 bases, J shed 6 bases, and the junction held 8 bases outside the gene matches. CDR3 residues: CATPPGTGGEQYF. CDR3 nucleotides: TGTGCCACCCCCCCCGGGACAGGGGGCGAGCAGTACTTC.

This clonotype was seen ten or more times. V gene TRBV12-5 combines with J gene TRBJ2-7; 10 positions match TRBD2. Trimming at V came to 0 bases and at J to 3 bases, leaving 2 bases not matched to a gene. Per germline, CDR1 LGHNT and CDR2 FRNRAP. CDR3 size: 15 residues. The CDR3 loop reads CASGLVLAGVYEQYF. The CDR3 region has the DNA TGTGCTAGTGGTTTGGTCCTAGCGGGGGTCTACGAGCAGTACTTC.

The table lists this clonotype with many counts. The chain joins TRBV7-2 to TRBJ1-2, with unresolved D. CDR1 SGHTA and CDR2 FQGNSA come from the germline V gene. This CDR3 has 14 residues. The ends were cut back, 1 base at V and 3 bases at J, with 9 bases in the middle. CDR3 bases: TGTGCCAGCAGCTTAGTTGACACCGACTATGGCTACACCTTC. It yields the protein CASSLVDTDYGYTF.

This chain connects TRBV5-6 to TRBJ1-1; a possible D gene is TRBD1 (5 bases). CDR1 SGHDT and CDR2 YYEEEE come from the germline V gene. The CDR3 loop spans 17 amino acids. V was shortened by 4 bases and J by 1 base, with 20 bases between the two germline ends. CDR3 nucleotides: TGTGCCAGCAGCACAGGCCCAGGACGGTTCTGGAACACTGAAGCTTTCTTT. It specifies CASSTGPGRFWNTEAFF.

A few counts support this clonotype. J is TRBJ1-4 and V is TRBV7-9; tentatively, D is TRBD1 (5 bases). CDR3 length: 13 amino acids. V was cut by 10 bases and J by 6 bases, with 15 bases left in between. Germline CDR1 reads SEHNR; CDR2 reads FQNEAQ (reference sequence). The CDR3 reads CANGGIGDEKLFF. In nucleotides, the CDR3 is TGTGCCAACGGGGGGATTGGAGATGAAAAACTGTTTTTT.

Of note for this clonotype: This may arise from a read error, as a much more abundant clone is one base away. The chain uses TRBV7-1 and TRBJ2-7, with D possibly being TRBD1 (6 bases). TRBV7-1 is given ORF status, its function remaining uncertain. The CDR3 has 15 residues. The CDR3 region has the DNA TGTGCCAGCAGCCCACCGGACAGCCCCTCCTACGGGCAGTACTTC. Its translation is CASSPPDSPSYGQYF.

This clonotype was observed many times. The chain employs TRBV27 and TRBJ2-3; 9 bases are shared with TRBD2. Germline CDR1 and CDR2: MNHEY and SMNVEV (reference sequence). The length of the CDR3 is 15 residues. The junction had 7 bases not matched to a gene; V was cut back by 3 bases and J by 6 bases. The CDR3 here is CASSFLAGVDDTQYF. For the CDR3, the DNA is TGTGCCAGCAGTTTTTTAGCGGGGGTAGATGATACGCAGTATTTT.

This clonotype showed up just a few times. The V and J genes are TRBV6-7 and TRBJ2-3, with D perhaps matching TRBD1 (5 bases). TRBV6-7 is sorted into the ORF group, with uncertain function. Deletions cut 2 bases from V and 0 bases from J, with 12 bases between. The CDR3 length is 16 residues. CDR3 sequence: CASSYPPTGSTDTQYF. CDR3 nucleotides: TGTGCCAGCAGTTACCCTCCCACAGGTAGCACAGATACGCAGTATTTT.

This sequence joins TRBV27 and TRBJ1-1, with 8 bases that match TRBD1. V was clipped by 4 bases and J by 5 bases; unmatched bases: 12. Per germline, CDR1 MNHEY and CDR2 SMNVEV (reference sequence). CDR3 length: 16 amino acids. In nucleotides, the CDR3 is TGTGCCAGCAGTTCCCCTCCAGGGGGCGCGGGGACTGAAGCTTTCTTT. This gives the protein CASSSPPGGAGTEAFF.

This clonotype was observed at least ten times. V usage is TRBV7-2 and J usage is TRBJ2-1; 16 nucleotides align to TRBD2. Unmatched junction bases numbered 12, after V lost 2 bases and J lost 5 bases. In germline, CDR1 is SGHTA, CDR2 FQGNSA. The CDR3 loop spans 20 amino acids. The CDR3 reads CASSLTPMGLAGGPHNEQFF. In nucleotides, the CDR3 is TGTGCCAGCAGCTTAACGCCGATGGGACTAGCGGGGGGGCCCCACAATGAGCAGTTCTTC.

This sequence joins TRBV6-5 and TRBJ1-4; tentative D call: TRBD1 (6 bases). The CDR3 covers 14 residues. Trimming left V 8 bases short and J 6 bases short, with 16 bases between. Germline assignment: CDR1 MNHEY and CDR2 SVGAGI. CDR3 sequence: CASATLQGHEKLFF. The CDR3 nucleotides read TGTGCCAGCGCCACCCTTCAGGGGCATGAAAAACTGTTTTTT.

For the CDR3, the DNA is TGCAGCGTAACCTCCGCGGCCGATGGCTACACCTTC. Its translation: CSVTSAADGYTF. This chain uses TRBV29-1 with TRBJ1-2; D not certain. CDR3 size: 12 residues. From germline, CDR1 is SQVTM and CDR2 ANQGSEA. With 6 bases removed from V and 6 bases from J, the gap between germline ends came to 14 bases.

V usage is TRBV2 and J usage is TRBJ2-1, with a possible D match to TRBD2 (7 bases). CDR1 and CDR2 from the germline V gene are SNHLY and FYNNEI. Trimming removed 8 bases at V and 1 base at J, with 9 bases between. There are 13 residues in the CDR3. Here the CDR3 reads CASGGASYNEQFF. CDR3 nucleotides: TGTGCCAGCGGGGGGGCGTCCTACAATGAGCAGTTCTTC. The complete variable domain, with remaining parts taken from reference TRBV2 and TRBJ2-1, reads EPEVTQTPSHQVTQMGQEVILRCVPISNHLYFYWYRQILGQKVEFLVSFYNNEISEKSEIFDDQFSVERPDGSNFTLKIRSTKLEDSAMYFCASGGASYNEQFFGPGTRLTVL.

The chain recombines TRBV28 with TRBJ2-5; tentatively, D is TRBD1 (6 bases). The germline gives CDR1 MDHEN, CDR2 SYDVKM. The CDR3 totals 14 residues. V dropped 5 bases and J dropped 1 base, with 11 bases sitting between them. The CDR3 DNA is TGTGCCAGCAGTCCTCTGGACAGCCAAGAGACCCAGTACTTC. This translates into CASSPLDSQETQYF.

This clonotype has more than one count but fewer than ten. The CDR3 reads CASSYAATYEQYF. DNA for the CDR3: TGTGCCAGCAGTTACGCGGCCACCTACGAGCAGTACTTC. This chain joins TRBV6-6 and TRBJ2-7, with D unclear. The V gene's germline CDR1 is MNHNY and CDR2 SVGAGI (reference sequence). The CDR3 covers 13 residues. V gave up 2 bases and J gave up 2 bases, with 7 bases separating them.

This clonotype showed up just a few times. This chain uses TRBV2 with TRBJ2-1; 9 nucleotides agree with TRBD2. Germline values: CDR1 SNHLY, CDR2 FYNNEI. The CDR3 is made up of 15 amino acids. The V and J ends lost 7 bases and 4 bases, in that order; junction bases with no gene match: 8. The CDR3 region is CASNGLAGVYNEQFF. CDR3 coding DNA: TGTGCCAGCAACGGGTTAGCGGGGGTTTACAATGAGCAGTTCTTC.

This clonotype was detected ten times or more. The gene calls are TRBV7-8 and TRBJ2-1; D unresolved. V was cut by 2 bases and J by 2 bases, with 10 bases left in between. The CDR3 is made up of 15 amino acids. CDR1 is SGHVS, CDR2 FQNEAQ, per germline. CDR3 residues: CASSLRAPAYNEQFF. The CDR3, as DNA: TGTGCCAGCAGCTTAAGAGCCCCCGCCTACAATGAGCAGTTCTTC.